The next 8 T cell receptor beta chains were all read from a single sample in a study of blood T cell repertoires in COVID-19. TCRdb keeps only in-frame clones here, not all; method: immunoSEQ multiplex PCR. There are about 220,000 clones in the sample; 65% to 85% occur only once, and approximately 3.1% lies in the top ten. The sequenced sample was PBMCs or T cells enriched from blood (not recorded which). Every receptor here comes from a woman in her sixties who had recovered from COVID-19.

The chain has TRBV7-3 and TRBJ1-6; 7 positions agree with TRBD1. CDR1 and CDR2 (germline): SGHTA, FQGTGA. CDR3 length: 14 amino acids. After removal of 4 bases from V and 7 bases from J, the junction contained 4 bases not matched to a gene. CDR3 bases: TGTGCCAGCAGCTCCGGACAGGACAATTCACCCCTCCACTTT. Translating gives CASSSGQDNSPLHF.

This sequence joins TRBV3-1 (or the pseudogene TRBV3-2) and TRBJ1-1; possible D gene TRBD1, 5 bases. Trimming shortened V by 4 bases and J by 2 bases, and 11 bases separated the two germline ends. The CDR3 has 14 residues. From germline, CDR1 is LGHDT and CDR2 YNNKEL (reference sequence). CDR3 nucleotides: TGTGCCAGCAGCCTCCCAGACAGAAACACTGAAGCTTTCTTT. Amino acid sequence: CASSLPDRNTEAFF.

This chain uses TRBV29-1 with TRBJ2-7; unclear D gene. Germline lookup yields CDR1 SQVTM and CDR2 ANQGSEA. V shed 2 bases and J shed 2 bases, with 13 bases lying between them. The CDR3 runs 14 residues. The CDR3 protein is CSVERVGSPYEQYF. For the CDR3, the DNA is TGCAGCGTTGAACGGGTTGGCAGCCCCTACGAGCAGTACTTC.

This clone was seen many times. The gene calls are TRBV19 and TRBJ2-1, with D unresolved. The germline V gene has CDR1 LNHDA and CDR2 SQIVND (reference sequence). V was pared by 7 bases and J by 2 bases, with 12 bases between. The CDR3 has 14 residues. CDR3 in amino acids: CASTTANPYNEQFF. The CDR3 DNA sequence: TGTGCCAGTACCACAGCCAACCCCTACAATGAGCAGTTCTTC.

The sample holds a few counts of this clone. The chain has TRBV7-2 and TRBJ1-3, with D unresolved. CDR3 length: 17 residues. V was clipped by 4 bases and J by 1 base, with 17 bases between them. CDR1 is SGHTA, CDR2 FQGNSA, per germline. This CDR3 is CASSSSQVLQSGNTIYF. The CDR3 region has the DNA TGTGCCAGCAGCTCCAGCCAGGTTCTCCAATCTGGAAACACCATATATTTT.

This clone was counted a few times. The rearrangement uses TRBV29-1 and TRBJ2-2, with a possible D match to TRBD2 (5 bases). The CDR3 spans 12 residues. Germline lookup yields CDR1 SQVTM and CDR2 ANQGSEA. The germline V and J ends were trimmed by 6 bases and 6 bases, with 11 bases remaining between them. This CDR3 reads CSVGSGAGELFF. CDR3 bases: TGCAGCGTCGGAAGCGGAGCCGGGGAGCTGTTTTTT.

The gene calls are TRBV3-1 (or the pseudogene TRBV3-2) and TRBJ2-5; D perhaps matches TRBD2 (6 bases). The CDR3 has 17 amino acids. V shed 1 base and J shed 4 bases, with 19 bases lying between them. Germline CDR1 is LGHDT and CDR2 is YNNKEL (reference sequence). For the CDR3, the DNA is TGTGCCAGCAGCCAAGGTGTATCGAGGCAGGGAGGAGAGACCCAGTACTTC. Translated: CASSQGVSRQGGETQYF.

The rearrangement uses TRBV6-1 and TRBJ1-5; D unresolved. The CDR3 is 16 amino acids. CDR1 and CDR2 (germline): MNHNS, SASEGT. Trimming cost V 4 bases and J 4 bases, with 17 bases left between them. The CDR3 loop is CASSVLSGRANQPQHF. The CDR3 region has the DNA TGTGCCAGCAGTGTATTATCGGGGAGGGCAAATCAGCCCCAGCATTTT.